These 30 T cell receptor beta chains originate from one sample sequenced in a study of PD-1 blockade in mismatch repair-deficient tumors. Here immunoSEQ multiplex PCR was the method, and the copy in TCRdb shows in-frame clones only, minus some. The profile shows about 49,000 clones, roughly 82% of them singletons. Here the sequenced sample was PBMCs, taken before pembrolizumab treatment. The origin of the receptors is an adult with mismatch repair-deficient cancer.

The V and J genes are TRBV9 and TRBJ2-7; the D gene is possibly TRBD2 (6 bases). The length of the CDR3 is 16 residues. From germline, CDR1 is SGDLS and CDR2 YYNGEE. Trimming pared 4 bases from V and 2 bases from J, leaving 19 bases between. In DNA, the CDR3 is TGTGCCAGCAGCCCCCACATACGGGAGAGGGCCTACGAGCAGTACTTC. It is translated as CASSPHIRERAYEQYF. The complete variable domain, with remaining parts taken from reference TRBV9 and TRBJ2-7, reads DSGVTQTPKHLITATGQRVTLRCSPRSGDLSVYWYQQSLDQGLQFLIQYYNGEERAKGNILERFSAQQFPDLHSELNLSSLELGDSALYFCASSPHIRERAYEQYFGPGTRLTVT.

The chain uses TRBV7-9 and TRBJ2-7, with D uncertain. The germline V gene encodes CDR1 SEHNR and CDR2 FQNEAQ (reference sequence). The V end lost 5 bases, the J end lost 7 bases, and 9 bases lay between the germline ends. This CDR3 region has 11 residues. As DNA, the CDR3 is TGTGCCAGCAGCATCGAACGGGAGCAGTACTTC. Its translation is CASSIEREQYF.

This rearrangement joins TRBV7-9 to TRBJ2-7; D possibly uses TRBD1 or TRBD2 (5 bases each). The CDR3 length is 16 residues. Germline V gene sequence: CDR1 SEHNR, CDR2 FQNEAQ (reference sequence). V lost 0 bases and J 5 bases, leaving 17 bases between the germline ends. CDR3 DNA: TGTGCCAGCAGCTTAGCGGGGACGGCATCGAGAGACGAGCAGTACTTC. Its translation: CASSLAGTASRDEQYF.

The rearrangement links TRBV30 to TRBJ1-2; a weak D match, TRBD1 (5 bases). This CDR3 contains 14 residues. Trimming cost V 4 bases and J 7 bases, with 19 bases left between them. Germline assignment: CDR1 GTSNPN and CDR2 SVGIG (reference sequence). CDR3 in amino acids: CAWTPGQGSGGYTF. Written as DNA, the CDR3 is TGTGCCTGGACCCCGGGTCAGGGAAGTGGTGGCTACACCTTC.

V is TRBV5-6 and J is TRBJ2-1, with D maybe TRBD1 (6 bases). Trimming removed 0 bases at V and 2 bases at J, with 12 bases between. This CDR3 contains 16 residues. The germline CDR1 and CDR2 sequences are SGHDT and YYEEEE. DNA of the CDR3: TGTGCCAGCAGCTTGGCCGGACAGAATACCTACAATGAGCAGTTCTTC. Translated: CASSLAGQNTYNEQFF.

The CDR3 region is CASSSGRGGGADTQYF. The DNA of the CDR3 is TGTGCCAGCAGCTCCGGGAGGGGGGGAGGGGCAGATACGCAGTATTTT. The chain carries TRBV7-9 and TRBJ2-3; 8 bases align to TRBD2. The CDR3 is made up of 16 amino acids. The junction had 10 bases not matched to a gene; V was cut back by 4 bases and J by 4 bases. Germline V gives CDR1 SEHNR, CDR2 FQNEAQ (reference sequence).

This chain joins TRBV11-2 and TRBJ2-3, with TRBD2 matching 7 bases. The V gene's germline CDR1 is SGHAT and CDR2 FQNNGV. After removal of 3 bases from V and 2 bases from J, the junction contained 8 bases not matched to a gene. The length of the CDR3 is 16 residues. This CDR3 is CASSFGLADSTDTQYF. The CDR3 coding sequence is TGTGCCAGCAGCTTTGGTCTAGCGGATTCCACAGATACGCAGTATTTT.

CDR3 nucleotide sequence: TGTGCCAGCCCCAAAGGGGTGAGGGAAGGGCACACTGAAGCTTTCTTT. Translation gives CASPKGVREGHTEAFF. V is TRBV21-1 and J is TRBJ1-1. TRBV21-1 is a listed pseudogene. CDR3 length equals 16 residues.

This clone was observed a single time. The rearrangement joins TRBV2 to TRBJ2-3; perhaps TRBD2 as D (5 bases). The CDR3 has 14 residues. V lost 6 bases to trimming and J lost 3 bases, with 13 bases between them. Germline V CDR1 and CDR2: SNHLY, FYNNEI. The CDR3 sequence: CASRPAETTDTQYF. The CDR3, as DNA: TGTGCCAGCAGGCCAGCGGAGACTACAGATACGCAGTATTTT.

The chain has TRBV6-1 and TRBJ1-2; TRBD1 matches 9 bases. Germline assignment: CDR1 MNHNS and CDR2 SASEGT. The junction had 2 bases not matched to a gene; V was cut back by 2 bases and J by 1 base. The CDR3 has 15 amino acids. This CDR3 is CASSERGQGNYGYTF. CDR3 sequence (DNA): TGTGCCAGCAGTGAACGGGGACAGGGTAACTATGGCTACACCTTC.

The chain carries TRBV14 and TRBJ2-2; 11 bases agree with TRBD2. This CDR3 has 16 amino acids. Germline V gene sequence: CDR1 SGHDN, CDR2 FVKESK. V shed 5 bases and J 6 bases; nucleotides not matched to a gene: 8. CDR3 region: CASSTRTSGSPGELFF. The CDR3 region has the DNA TGTGCCAGCAGCACTAGGACTAGCGGGTCCCCCGGGGAGCTGTTTTTT.

This clone has just one count. This rearrangement joins TRBV10-3 to TRBJ2-7, with D possibly being TRBD1 or TRBD2 (5 bases each). This CDR3 spans 13 amino acids. Germline V gives CDR1 ENHRY, CDR2 SYGVKD. V lost 3 bases and J 4 bases, leaving 10 bases between the germline ends. In DNA, the CDR3 is TGTGCCATCAGTGATGGGGACGGATACGAGCAGTACTTC. Translation gives CAISDGDGYEQYF.

The table lists this clone with a few counts. The chain is built from TRBV7-2 and TRBJ2-1; possibly TRBD2 for D (6 bases). CDR3 length: 14 amino acids. Germline V lookup: CDR1 SGHTA, CDR2 FQGNSA. Trimming stripped 5 bases from V and 3 bases from J, with 11 bases between. CDR3 region: CASSPSAHYNEQFF. The CDR3 region has the DNA TGTGCCAGCAGCCCTAGCGCACACTACAATGAGCAGTTCTTC.

A single count supports this clone. The rearrangement uses TRBV9 and TRBJ2-1; tentatively, D is TRBD1 or TRBD2 (7 bases each). Germline CDR1 is SGDLS and CDR2 is YYNGEE. This CDR3 has 15 amino acids. V lost 0 bases and J 7 bases, leaving 14 bases between the germline ends. The CDR3 region has the DNA TGTGCCAGCAGCGTAGAGGCAGGGGGAGGGAATGAGCAGTTCTTC. Translated: CASSVEAGGGNEQFF.

The rearrangement links TRBV2 to TRBJ2-5; 8 bases match TRBD1. The CDR3 is 16 residues long. J gave up 5 bases and V 0 bases, and 8 bases lay outside the gene matches. Per germline, CDR1 SNHLY and CDR2 FYNNEI. CDR3 sequence (DNA): TGTGCCAGCAGTGAAGCCCTACAGGGGGTAAGGGAGACCCAGTACTTC. Protein product: CASSEALQGVRETQYF. Variable domain in full (rest from reference TRBV2 and TRBJ2-5): EPEVTQTPSHQVTQMGQEVILRCVPISNHLYFYWYRQILGQKVEFLVSFYNNEISEKSEIFDDQFSVERPDGSNFTLKIRSTKLEDSAMYFCASSEALQGVRETQYFGPGTRLLVL.

This clone was detected only a few times. The chain employs TRBV9 and TRBJ2-3; D unresolved. Between the trimmed V and J ends, which lost 2 bases and 4 bases, there was a span of 8 bases. CDR1 is SGDLS, CDR2 YYNGEE, per germline. The CDR3 runs 13 residues. CDR3 loop: CASSVQVSDTQYF. The CDR3 DNA sequence: TGTGCCAGCAGCGTTCAGGTTTCAGATACGCAGTATTTT.

The table lists this clone with a count of one. V gene TRBV5-1 combines with J gene TRBJ2-2; D is perhaps TRBD1 (6 bases). There are 14 residues in the CDR3. The V and J ends lost 4 bases and 7 bases respectively, with 14 bases between them. Germline-derived CDR1 and CDR2 are SGHRS and YFSETQ. The CDR3 region has the DNA TGCGCCAGCAGCGCTGATACAGGGAACGGGGAGCTGTTTTTT. This sequence encodes CASSADTGNGELFF.

The J gene is TRBJ1-1, the V gene TRBV5-5, with a possible D match to TRBD1 (5 bases). The CDR3 contains 15 residues. CDR1 is SGHKS, CDR2 YYEKEE, per germline (reference sequence). The V gene lost 4 bases and the J gene lost 4 bases, with 17 bases spanning the gap. CDR3 in amino acids: CASSPVEGRGTEAFF. In nucleotides, the CDR3 is TGTGCCAGCAGCCCCGTCGAGGGGCGAGGCACTGAAGCTTTCTTT.

The DNA for the CDR3 is TGTGCCAGCAGCTTAGAAGACCCTGAGCAGTTCTTC. It specifies CASSLEDPEQFF. V and J are TRBV7-2 and TRBJ2-1; D gene uncertain. In germline, CDR1 is SGHTA, CDR2 FQGNSA. Trimming cost V 1 base and J 9 bases, with 7 bases left between them. The CDR3 has 12 residues.

This clone was recorded only once. The chain recombines TRBV7-6 with TRBJ2-2, with 11 bases that match TRBD2. CDR1 is SGHVS, CDR2 FNYEAQ, per germline. The CDR3 is 17 residues long. J was trimmed by 5 bases and V by 2 bases; bases with no gene match: 7. The CDR3 spells CASSLTRLAGNTGELFF. The CDR3 nucleotides are TGTGCCAGCAGCTTAACCCGACTAGCGGGAAATACCGGGGAGCTGTTTTTT.

With respect to this clone: A read error may account for a junction end that differs from germline. The J gene is TRBJ1-1, the V gene TRBV11-2; TRBD1 is a possible D gene (6 bases). The CDR3 totals 13 residues. CDR1 is SGHAT, CDR2 FQNNGV, per germline. CDR3 amino acids: CATSGQPNTEAFF. The CDR3 DNA reads as TGTGCCACCAGCGGACAGCCGAACACTGAAGCTTTCTTT.

This rearrangement joins TRBV27 to TRBJ1-4, with TRBD1 matching 7 bases. CDR1 is MNHEY, CDR2 SMNVEV, per germline (reference sequence). Unmatched junction bases numbered 7, after V lost 7 bases and J lost 5 bases. The CDR3 runs 14 residues. This CDR3 is CASKTGENNEKLFF. DNA of the CDR3: TGTGCCAGCAAAACAGGGGAAAACAATGAAAAACTGTTTTTT.

This chain links TRBV4-2 with TRBJ2-7; D tentatively fits TRBD1 or TRBD2 (5 bases each). With 4 bases removed from V and 0 bases from J, the gap between germline ends came to 10 bases. The CDR3 sequence is 14 residues long. The V gene's germline CDR1 is LGHNA and CDR2 YNFKEQ. The CDR3 region is CASSPRDRSYEQYF. DNA for the CDR3: TGTGCCAGCAGCCCTAGGGACCGCTCCTACGAGCAGTACTTC.

The CDR3 spells CASSRIGPYEQYF. The CDR3 nucleotides read TGTGCCAGCAGCCGGATCGGTCCCTACGAGCAGTACTTC. The V gene is TRBV5-4, the J gene TRBJ2-5; D remains ambiguous. Judging by the DNA end, TRBJ2-7 fits better; the J call may be wrong. The CDR3 length is 13 residues. The germline gives CDR1 SGHNT, CDR2 YYREEE (reference sequence).

V and J are TRBV4-1 and TRBJ2-7; no definite D call. This CDR3 has 16 residues. Trimming cost V 3 bases and J 0 bases, with 15 bases left between them. The germline V gene encodes CDR1 MGHRA and CDR2 YSYEKL. The CDR3 loop is CASSQAFGRSSYEQYF. The CDR3 nucleotides are TGCGCCAGCAGCCAGGCGTTCGGACGGAGCTCCTACGAGCAGTACTTC.

The rearrangement joins TRBV12-5 to TRBJ2-1, with 11 bases lining up with TRBD2. The trim removed 0 bases at V and 3 bases at J, leaving 10 bases unmatched. Germline CDR1 LGHNT, CDR2 FRNRAP. The CDR3 totals 19 residues. CDR3 amino acids: CASGLVYRWTSGFYNEQFF. The CDR3 coding sequence is TGTGCTAGTGGTTTGGTTTATAGATGGACTAGCGGGTTCTACAATGAGCAGTTCTTC. The full variable domain, its missing parts supplied by reference TRBV12-5 and TRBJ2-1, is DARVTQTPRHKVTEMGQEVTMRCQPILGHNTVFWYRQTMMQGLELLAYFRNRAPLDDSGMPKDRFSAEMPDATLATLKIQPSEPRDSAVYFCASGLVYRWTSGFYNEQFFGPGTRLTVL.

The J gene is TRBJ2-1, the V gene TRBV18; weak D call: TRBD1 (6 bases). Germline V lookup: CDR1 KGHSH, CDR2 LQKENI. The V end lost 0 bases, the J end lost 4 bases, and 19 bases lay between the germline ends. The CDR3 has 18 amino acids. In DNA form, the CDR3 reads TGTGCCAGCTCACCACCTTCTAGAGGGGGTGAGATATACAATGAGCAGTTCTTC. This encodes CASSPPSRGGEIYNEQFF.

The V and J genes are TRBV7-3 and TRBJ2-2, with 11 bases aligning to TRBD2. J gave up 5 bases and V 5 bases, and 7 bases lay outside the gene matches. The length of the CDR3 is 16 residues. CDR1 and CDR2 from the germline V gene are SGHTA and FQGTGA. CDR3 protein: CASSPLAGVGTGELFF. CDR3 nucleotide sequence: TGTGCCAGCAGCCCACTAGCGGGAGTGGGTACCGGGGAGCTGTTTTTT.

The CDR3 loop is CASSSSPGGGGYTF. The CDR3 DNA follows: TGTGCCAGTAGTTCGTCCCCAGGGGGCGGGGGCTACACCTTC. The chain employs TRBV19 and TRBJ1-2; 8 nucleotides agree with TRBD1. J was trimmed by 8 bases and V by 5 bases; bases with no gene match: 10. Germline V lookup: CDR1 LNHDA, CDR2 SQIVND (reference sequence). The CDR3 length is 14 residues.

The chain uses TRBV5-4 and TRBJ1-1, with unresolved D. Germline V gene data show CDR1 as SGHNT and CDR2 as YYREEE (reference sequence). The V and J ends lost 5 bases and 3 bases respectively, with 17 bases between them. The CDR3 runs 15 residues. Here the CDR3 reads CASRPDFIGYTEAFF. CDR3 bases: TGTGCCAGCAGGCCGGACTTTATAGGTTACACTGAAGCTTTCTTT.